Listed below are T cell receptor beta chains from one sample, sequenced in a study of neurological immune-mediated disorders. TCRdb passed the 5' RACE reads through MiXCR, listing each CDR3 protein once. The repertoire includes about 70,000 distinct CDR3 sequences, 2.5% to 4% of them detected once, and 5.2% sits in the top ten. The sequenced sample consisted of PBMCs. The receptors were gathered from a woman between 45 and 60 years old with multiple sclerosis. The CDR3 runs from the conserved cysteine through the conserved F or W. The D gene is left open where the match is weak. The size field is filled for only some rows; it gives once, few, many or a size class.

v_gene,d_gene,j_gene,abundance,CDR3nt,CDR3aa
TRBV7-8,-,TRBJ2-1,many,TGTGCCAGCAGCCGCAGAAACAATGAGCAGTTCTTC,CASSRRNNEQFF
TRBV3-1,-,TRBJ2-3,many,TGTGCCAGCAGCCAAGACTTCAGAGGAACGCAGTATTTT,CASSQDFRGTQYF
TRBV29-1,TRBD1,TRBJ2-5,many,TGCAGCGTTGGGTGGGACAGGGGGCGAGAGACCCAGTACTTC,CSVGWDRGRETQYF
TRBV20-1,TRBD1,TRBJ2-7,many,TGCAGTGCTAGTCAGGACAGGTTGTCCGAGCAGTACTTC,CSASQDRLSEQYF
TRBV5-5,-,TRBJ1-3,many,TGTGCCAGCAGCTTGGGAACAGGCTCTGGAAACACCATATATTTT,CASSLGTGSGNTIYF
TRBV6-2/TRBV6-3,-,TRBJ2-1,many,TGTGCCAGCAGCCAGGGGGGTGAGCAGTTCTTC,CASSQGGEQFF
TRBV12-3/TRBV12-4,-,TRBJ2-3,many,TGTGCCAGCAGCCCCCGGACCCCCCTAGGGGGAGATACGCAGTATTTT,CASSPRTPLGGDTQYF
TRBV6-5,TRBD1,TRBJ1-2,many,TGTGCCAGCAGAGAAAGGACAGGGATGCTCTATGGCTACACCTTC,CASRERTGMLYGYTF
TRBV18,-,TRBJ2-6,many,TGTGCCAGCTCACCAGGGCAGCTCGCTGGGGCCAACGTCCTGACTTTC,CASSPGQLAGANVLTF
TRBV5-1,-,TRBJ2-1,many,TGCGCCAGCAGCTTGGCTAGCCTACGATCCTCCTACAATGAGCAGTTCTTC,CASSLASLRSSYNEQFF
TRBV4-2,-,TRBJ2-7,many,TGTGCCAGCAGCCAGGGCCCCTACGAGCAGTACTTC,CASSQGPYEQYF
TRBV6-4,-,TRBJ2-2,many,TGTGCCAGCAGTGAGGCCAACACCGGGGAGCTGTTTTTT,CASSEANTGELFF
TRBV5-1,-,TRBJ1-2,many,TGCGCCAGCAGCTTCAACTCGGGCGGCTACACCTTC,CASSFNSGGYTF
TRBV9,-,TRBJ1-6,many,TGTGCCAGCAGCGTAGGTGCGGGAAATTCACCCCTCCACTTT,CASSVGAGNSPLHF
TRBV20-1,-,TRBJ1-1,few,TGCAGTGCACGGTCGTTCTCGGCGAACACTGAAGCTTTCTTT,CSARSFSANTEAFF
TRBV10-3,-,TRBJ1-5,many,TGTGCCACCGATACCCAGGGGAATCAGCCCCAGCATTTT,CATDTQGNQPQHF
TRBV5-1,TRBD1,TRBJ2-5,many,TGCGCCAGCAGCTTGGGTCTGGGACAGGGGCACCAAGAGACCCAGTACTTC,CASSLGLGQGHQETQYF
TRBV12-3/TRBV12-4,TRBD1,TRBJ1-5,many,TGTGCCAGCAGGGGGACAGGGAGTTATCGGCCCCAGCATTTT,CASRGTGSYRPQHF
TRBV5-1,TRBD2,TRBJ2-5,many,TGCGCCAGCAGCCACCCTAGCGGAGACCAAGAGACCCAGTACTTC,CASSHPSGDQETQYF
TRBV15,-,TRBJ2-5,many,TGTGCCACCCCGCGGGCGCAACCTAATAGGGTGGAGACCCAGTACTTC,CATPRAQPNRVETQYF
TRBV18,-,TRBJ2-1,many,TGTGCCAGTTCTGGCGGGCGCTCCTACAATGAGCAGTTCTTC,CASSGGRSYNEQFF
TRBV20-1,-,TRBJ2-3,many,TGCAGTGCTAGAGATCCGGCGCGGGCCGCGTTAAGGGCAGATACGCAGTATTTT,CSARDPARAALRADTQYF
TRBV20-1,-,TRBJ2-3,many,TGCAGTGCCCACGCCTACCCAGCGAATACGCAGTATTTT,CSAHAYPANTQYF
TRBV4-2,TRBD2,TRBJ2-4,many,TGTGCCAGCAGCCAAGATCTACAAGCGGGACTAGCCAAAAACATTCAGTACTTC,CASSQDLQAGLAKNIQYF
TRBV4-3,TRBD1,TRBJ1-4,many,TGCGCCAGCAGCCCCGAAGGACAGGGGAATGAAAAACTGTTTTTT,CASSPEGQGNEKLFF
TRBV28,-,TRBJ1-2,many,TGTGCCAGCAGTTTAGAGGCCGACTATGGCTACACCTTC,CASSLEADYGYTF
TRBV2,TRBD1,TRBJ2-7,many,TGTGCCAGCGCAACAGACAGGGAAAGGTCCTACGAGCAGTACTTC,CASATDRERSYEQYF
TRBV20-1,-,TRBJ2-1,many,TGCAGTCATTGGGAGACCGGGACTAATGAGCAGTTCTTC,CSHWETGTNEQFF
TRBV5-1,TRBD1,TRBJ1-1,many,TGCGCCAGCAGCTTCGCGACAGGGATGAACACTGAAGCTTTCTTT,CASSFATGMNTEAFF
TRBV7-2,TRBD1,TRBJ1-1,many,TGTGCCAGCAGCTACAGGACAGGGAACACTGAAGCTTTCTTT,CASSYRTGNTEAFF
TRBV7-6,-,TRBJ1-3,many,TGTGCCAGCAGCCAACCGACAGACTTTGGAAACACCATATATTTT,CASSQPTDFGNTIYF
TRBV18,-,TRBJ2-6,-,TGTACCAGCTCACCGGACATTGGGGCCAACGTCCTGACTTTC,CTSSPDIGANVLTF
TRBV4-2,-,TRBJ2-1,many,TGTGCCAGCAGCCAAGTCACAGGGACTATTCGGAATGGTGAGCAGTTCTTC,CASSQVTGTIRNGEQFF
TRBV9,TRBD2,TRBJ2-7,many,TGTGCCAGCAGCGTAGAAGGGACTAGCGGCGAGCAGTACTTC,CASSVEGTSGEQYF
TRBV10-2,TRBD2,TRBJ2-5,many,TGCGCCGGGGGCCGGGCTAGCGGGGGGCAAGAGACCCAGTACTTC,CAGGRASGGQETQYF
TRBV14,TRBD2,TRBJ2-7,many,TGTGCCAGCAGCCTAGGACTAGCGGGCTACGAGCAGTACTTC,CASSLGLAGYEQYF
TRBV7-9,-,TRBJ2-4,many,TGTGCCAGCAGCCCCGGGGGGCGAGCCAAAAACATTCAGTACTTC,CASSPGGRAKNIQYF
TRBV10-3,TRBD1,TRBJ2-2,many,TGTGCCATCAGGATAGGGGGCGGTGGCACCGGGGAGCTGTTTTTT,CAIRIGGGGTGELFF
TRBV20-1,-,TRBJ2-3,many,TGCAGTGCTAGACCACCGGCGAGAGGCACAGATACGCAGTATTTT,CSARPPARGTDTQYF
TRBV20-1,-,TRBJ1-2,many,TGCAGTGCTAGTTCAGTGCCCCCATATGGCTACACCTTC,CSASSVPPYGYTF
TRBV18,-,TRBJ2-4,many,TGTGCCAGCTCACAATTCACGGGACCCAAAAACATTCAGTACTTC,CASSQFTGPKNIQYF
TRBV18,TRBD2,TRBJ2-7,many,TGTGCCAGCTCACCACCGACAGCGGGAGATCTCTACGAGCAGTACTTC,CASSPPTAGDLYEQYF
TRBV4-3,-,TRBJ2-1,many,TGCGCCAGCAGCCCAGGCGGAGGCCCCTACAATGAGCAGTTCTTC,CASSPGGGPYNEQFF
TRBV5-6,-,TRBJ1-5,many,TGTGCCAGCAGCTTCGGGACAATCTCTCAGCCCCAGCATTTT,CASSFGTISQPQHF
TRBV6-8,-,TRBJ2-3,many,TGTGCCAGCACAAACCGGGACAGCACAGATACGCAGTATTTT,CASTNRDSTDTQYF
TRBV7-2,-,TRBJ2-3,many,TGTGCCAGCAGCGGCGGGCGTATTACGGATACGCAGTATTTT,CASSGGRITDTQYF
TRBV15,-,TRBJ2-3,many,TGTGCCACCAGCAGAGAGCGGGGTAACACAGATACGCAGTATTTT,CATSRERGNTDTQYF
TRBV29-1,-,TRBJ2-7,-,TGCAGCGTTGTAGCGACAGTTTCCTACGAGCAGTACTTC,CSVVATVSYEQYF
TRBV5-1,-,TRBJ2-5,few,TGCGCCAGCAGCTTGCACTTGGCGGGACGAGAGACCCAGTACTTC,CASSLHLAGRETQYF
TRBV2,-,TRBJ1-1,many,TGTGCCAGCAGGGGGACGAGGAACACTGAAGCTTTCTTT,CASRGTRNTEAFF
TRBV5-4,-,TRBJ2-3,many,TGTGCCAGCAGCGGCGGTGGGTCAGATACGCAGTATTTT,CASSGGGSDTQYF
TRBV5-1,TRBD2,TRBJ2-5,many,TGCGCCAGCAGCTTCGGGGGGCAAGAGACCCAGTACTTC,CASSFGGQETQYF
TRBV6-5,TRBD2,TRBJ2-1,many,TGTGCCAGCAGTTCCTACCTAGCGGGGCGATACAATGAGCAGTTCTTC,CASSSYLAGRYNEQFF
TRBV7-2,-,TRBJ1-2,many,TGTGCCAGCAGCTTAGTGGTACAGGGCATAGATGGCTACACCTTC,CASSLVVQGIDGYTF
TRBV29-1,-,TRBJ1-1,many,TGCAGCGTTGTAGAATTCGGGGGATTGGAGACTGAAGCTTTCTTT,CSVVEFGGLETEAFF
TRBV28,TRBD1,TRBJ2-5,-,TGTGCCAGCAGTTTACCGGGGACAGGGAGTGGGAAGACCCAGTACTTC,CASSLPGTGSGKTQYF
TRBV5-5,TRBD1,TRBJ1-4,many,TGTGCCAGCAGCTACCGGGACAGGGGAAATGAAAAACTGTTTTTT,CASSYRDRGNEKLFF